The present T cell receptor (beta chain) was sequenced within a study of cytomegalovirus exposure and HLA in healthy donors. The PCR used 60 Vbeta and 13 Jbeta primers. Only in-frame clones appear in the TCRdb table, and some are missing; sequencing was by immunoSEQ multiplex PCR. Counted here are about 160,000 clones, about 82% occurring once; the ten biggest clones make up 1%. Concerning this clone itself: Its target is not known.

The CDR3 is 14 amino acids. The V and J ends lost 2 bases and 3 bases respectively, with 9 bases between them. The germline V gene has CDR1 SGHAT and CDR2 FQNNGV. Study-wide points: Later analysis associated a missense DCLRE1C variant with TCR beta V- and J-gene trimming. The availability of immune exposure information extended only to CMV serostatus.

This clonotype was sampled from a woman in her forties or fifties in good health and CMV-seropositive. Material for sequencing was PBMCs. This rearrangement joins TRBV11-2 to TRBJ2-3; maybe TRBD2 (6 bases). The CDR3: CASSLTSRTDTQYF. CDR3 bases: TGTGCCAGCAGCTTAACTAGCAGGACAGATACGCAGTATTTT.